A single sample gave rise to the 8 T cell receptor beta chains below, sequenced in a study of identical twins. MiXCR, run by TCRdb on the 5' RACE reads, gives a single entry per CDR3 protein. The data contain 450,000 or so distinct CDR3 sequences, around 14% of them singletons. The sample was also reused in another study, on yellow fever vaccine responses in identical twins.

The sequenced sample consisted of CD4+ T cells sorted from blood. The receptors were sampled from a woman between 18 and 30 years old in good health.

This clonotype was seen many times. The chain employs TRBV12-3 or TRBV12-4 and TRBJ2-2; D remains unclear. V was cut by 6 bases and J by 0 bases, with 5 bases left in between. The CDR3 spans 13 residues. CDR3: CASSLSNTGELFF. CDR3 bases: TGTGCCAGCAGCTTATCGAACACCGGGGAGCTGTTTTTT.

This clonotype was seen a few times. The chain joins TRBV4-3 to TRBJ2-2; a weak D match, TRBD1 (5 bases). The V gene lost 6 bases and the J gene lost 1 base, with 12 bases spanning the gap. Looked up from germline, CDR1 is LGHNA and CDR2 is YSLEER. The CDR3 spans 15 residues. For the CDR3, the DNA is TGCGCCAGCAGTGTAAACAGGATGAACACCGGGGAGCTGTTTTTT. It is translated as CASSVNRMNTGELFF.

The rearrangement links TRBV29-1 to TRBJ2-7, with TRBD1 identical over 7 bases. This CDR3 has 13 amino acids. Per the germline V gene, CDR1 is SQVTM and CDR2 is ANQGSEA. V lost 5 bases and J lost 3; bases outside the gene matches: 7. The CDR3: CSVSGTDVYEQYF. The CDR3 nucleotides read TGCAGCGTTTCCGGGACAGATGTCTACGAGCAGTACTTC.

V usage is TRBV7-2 and J usage is TRBJ1-1, with D tentatively TRBD1 (5 bases). Germline V gene lookup returns CDR1 SGHTA and CDR2 FQGNSA. CDR3 size: 14 residues. Trimming pared 5 bases from V and 3 bases from J, leaving 13 bases between. The DNA of the CDR3 is TGTGCCAGCAGCCTACCAGGGAGGGACACTGAAGCTTTCTTT. Its protein product is CASSLPGRDTEAFF.

This clonotype was found a few times. The gene calls are TRBV12-3 or TRBV12-4 and TRBJ2-1; 15 nucleotides line up with TRBD2. The CDR3 spans 17 residues. Germline trimming cut 3 bases from V and 7 bases from J; bases unmatched to any gene: 7. The CDR3 here is CASSLLGLAGGGNEQFF. CDR3 nucleotides: TGTGCCAGCAGTTTGCTAGGACTAGCGGGGGGGGGTAATGAGCAGTTCTTC.

The rearrangement joins TRBV11-2 to TRBJ1-5; D might be TRBD1 (5 bases). Per the germline V gene, CDR1 is SGHAT and CDR2 is FQNNGV. This CDR3 comprises 15 residues. The V gene lost 5 bases and the J gene lost 7 bases, with 18 bases spanning the gap. Written as DNA, the CDR3 is TGTGCCAGCAGCCTCGACGGGGGAAAAGGGCAGCCCCAGCATTTT. Amino acids: CASSLDGGKGQPQHF.

The chain combines TRBV7-9 with TRBJ2-1; TRBD2 aligns across 10 bases. There are 16 residues in the CDR3. Looked up from germline, CDR1 is SEHNR and CDR2 is FQNEAQ (reference sequence). Trimming took 2 bases from V and 4 from J; bases not matched to a gene: 5. The CDR3 sequence is CASSLPLAGLYNEQFF. In nucleotides, the CDR3 is TGTGCCAGCAGCTTACCACTAGCGGGGTTATACAATGAGCAGTTCTTC.

On this clonotype itself: Sequence at one end of the junction differs from germline and may be a read error. The chain employs TRBV11-2 and TRBJ2-5, with D unclear. CDR3 size: 11 residues. Germline values: CDR1 SGHAT, CDR2 FQNNGV. CDR3 region: CTSSFLETLYF. DNA of the CDR3: TGTACCAGCAGCTTTCTTGAGACCCTGTACTTC.